These T cell receptor beta chains were read from a single sample in a study of T cells after yellow fever vaccination. TCRdb itself ran the 5' RACE reads through MiXCR, one entry per CDR3 protein. The repertoire holds tens of thousands of distinct CDR3 sequences, with 6.5% to 9% as singletons. Here the sequenced sample was CD8+ T cells sorted from PBMCs, taken 15 days after the yellow fever booster vaccination. These TCRs come from a man between 25 and 39 years old who received the YFV17D yellow fever vaccine. Both conserved end residues are part of each CDR3. The D gene is left open where the match is weak. The listing skips clone size in some rows; elsewhere it reads once, few, many or a size class.

TRBJ2-1 | . | TRBV7-8 | many | TGTGCCAGCAGCTCCTTAGCCCCCGAGCAGTTCTTC | CASSSLAPEQFF
TRBJ2-5 | TRBD2 | TRBV24-1 | many | TGTGCCACCAGTGATTTCCCTCGAACGGGAGGGACCCAGTACTTC | CATSDFPRTGGTQYF
TRBJ2-7 | TRBD2 | TRBV2 | many | TGTGCCAGCAGTCCCCTAGCGGGCGGCTCCTACGAGCAGTACTTC | CASSPLAGGSYEQYF
TRBJ2-1 | TRBD2 | TRBV12-3/TRBV12-4 | many | TGTGCCAGCAGTTTCCCGACTAGCGGGAGTTACAATGAGCAGTTCTTC | CASSFPTSGSYNEQFF
TRBJ1-2 | . | TRBV28 | . | TGTGCCAGCAGTCCCTCCGGTGGAGGAGCTAACTATGGCTACACCTTC | CASSPSGGGANYGYTF
TRBJ1-3 | . | TRBV7-8 | few | TGTGCCAGCAGCTTAGATCGGCAAGGTGATGGAAACACCATATATTTT | CASSLDRQGDGNTIYF
TRBJ2-7 | . | TRBV25-1 | many | TGTGCCAGCAGTGAATTCGAGCAGACGCAGTACTTC | CASSEFEQTQYF
TRBJ2-2 | . | TRBV29-1 | . | TGCAGCGTTGAAGATGTCCCCGGGGAGCTGTTTTTT | CSVEDVPGELFF
TRBJ2-1 | . | TRBV4-3 | . | TGCGCCAGCAGCCAAGATAAGTTGGCAGGGGCTTTCGATGAGCAGTTCTTC | CASSQDKLAGAFDEQFF
TRBJ1-5 | . | TRBV19 | many | TGTGCCAGTACCTCAGGAGGGTTTCAGCCCCAGCATTTT | CASTSGGFQPQHF
TRBJ2-5 | . | TRBV30 | many | TGTGCCTGGAGTGTGGCCGATTGGGCCCAGTACTTC | CAWSVADWAQYF